Each of the 17 T cell receptor beta chains below was sequenced from the same sample in a study of T cell responses to AZD1222 COVID-19 vaccine. Method: immunoSEQ multiplex PCR; TCRdb's copy keeps in-frame clones and lacks some. The sample has roughly 100,000 clones, 85% to 90% seen once; the top ten hold 44%. The sample in question was peripheral blood, obtained 28 days after the second AZD1222 dose. The receptors stem from an adult who received the AZD1222 COVID-19 vaccine.

The V call is TRBV19, the J call TRBJ2-3; maybe TRBD2 (6 bases). The CDR3 runs to 15 residues. Germline V gives CDR1 LNHDA, CDR2 SQIVND (reference sequence). Trimming left V 4 bases short and J 0 bases short, with 11 bases between. The CDR3 is CASSTSSGSTDTQYF. The CDR3 DNA sequence: TGTGCCAGTAGTACCAGTAGCGGTAGCACAGATACGCAGTATTTT. Variable domain in full (rest from reference TRBV19 and TRBJ2-3): DGGITQSPKYLFRKEGQNVTLSCEQNLNHDAMYWYRQDPGQGLRLIYYSQIVNDFQKGDIAEGYSVSREKKESFPLTVTSAQKNPTAFYLCASSTSSGSTDTQYFGPGTRLTVL.

This clone was observed a handful of times. The rearrangement joins TRBV11-3 to TRBJ1-2; 8 bases fit TRBD1. CDR1 is SGHNT, CDR2 YENEEA, per germline. Trimming at V came to 0 bases and at J to 1 base, leaving 4 bases not matched to a gene. This CDR3 contains 16 residues. CDR3: CASSLDPTGVNYGYTF. The CDR3 coding sequence is TGTGCCAGCAGCTTAGATCCGACAGGGGTTAACTATGGCTACACCTTC. Full variable domain (missing parts from reference TRBV11-3 and TRBJ1-2): EAGVVQSPRYKIIEKKQPVAFWCNPISGHNTLYWYLQNLGQGPELLIRYENEEAVDDSQLPKDRFSAERLKGVDSTLKIQPAELGDSAVYLCASSLDPTGVNYGYTFGSGTRLTVV.

This clone has more than one count but fewer than ten. The chain couples TRBV19 to TRBJ2-7; D is unresolved. Germline V CDR1 and CDR2: LNHDA, SQIVND (reference sequence). Between the trimmed V and J ends, which lost 0 bases and 2 bases, there was a span of 8 bases. The CDR3 runs 14 residues. The CDR3 reads CASSIEGRAYEQYF. The CDR3 nucleotides read TGTGCCAGTAGTATAGAAGGCAGAGCCTACGAGCAGTACTTC.

CDR3 nucleotide sequence: TGTGCCAGCAGTCCCCGAATAGCGGGAGTTCGCAATGAGCAGTTCTTC. Translating it yields CASSPRIAGVRNEQFF. The chain is built from TRBV2 and TRBJ2-1; TRBD2 agrees at 9 bases. V lost 5 bases, J lost 6 bases, and 11 bases stayed unmatched. This CDR3 is 16 amino acids long. Germline values: CDR1 SNHLY, CDR2 FYNNEI.

The chain combines TRBV19 with TRBJ1-6; the D gene is possibly TRBD1 (6 bases). The CDR3 extends over 14 amino acids. Germline loops: CDR1 LNHDA, CDR2 SQIVND (reference sequence). The V end was cut by 5 bases, the J end by 13 bases, with 18 bases between. In DNA form, the CDR3 reads TGTGCCAGTAGTTCACAGGGCGTTAACGCGCCCCTCCACTTT. Residues: CASSSQGVNAPLHF. Full variable domain (outside the CDR3, taken from reference TRBV19 and TRBJ1-6): DGGITQSPKYLFRKEGQNVTLSCEQNLNHDAMYWYRQDPGQGLRLIYYSQIVNDFQKGDIAEGYSVSREKKESFPLTVTSAQKNPTAFYLCASSSQGVNAPLHFGNGTRLTVT.

The chain has TRBV19 and TRBJ2-5; D is perhaps TRBD1 (5 bases). CDR1 and CDR2 (germline): LNHDA, SQIVND (reference sequence). This CDR3 is 12 amino acids long. Trimming shortened V by 3 bases and J by 5 bases, and 7 bases separated the two germline ends. The CDR3, as DNA: TGTGCCAGTAGTATGCAGGGTGAGACCCAGTACTTC. It yields the protein CASSMQGETQYF.

The V gene is TRBV7-9, the J gene TRBJ2-1, with D unclear. The V and J ends lost 5 bases and 10 bases respectively, with 12 bases between them. CDR1 and CDR2 (germline): SEHNR, FQNEAQ (reference sequence). The length of the CDR3 is 12 residues. The chain's CDR3 is CASSRTGKEQFF. The CDR3 DNA is TGTGCCAGCAGCCGAACGGGTAAGGAGCAGTTCTTC.

V is TRBV10-2 and J is TRBJ2-2; 12 positions agree with TRBD2. This CDR3 has 16 amino acids. V was clipped by 6 bases and J by 0 bases; unmatched bases: 2. Looked up from germline, CDR1 is WSHSY and CDR2 is SAAADI. The CDR3 sequence is CASRLAGGPNTGELFF. The CDR3 DNA reads TGCGCCAGCAGACTAGCGGGAGGACCGAACACCGGGGAGCTGTTTTTT.

This rearrangement joins TRBV25-1 to TRBJ1-1; D may be TRBD1 (6 bases). Germline V CDR1 and CDR2: MGHDK, SYGVNS. V lost 5 bases and J lost 2, with 15 bases in between. CDR3 size: 15 residues. DNA of the CDR3: TGTGCCAGCAGTACCCGGTCGGGGGCTAACACTGAAGCTTTCTTT. Translating gives CASSTRSGANTEAFF.

The chain joins TRBV15 to TRBJ2-5; tentatively, D is TRBD1 (6 bases). V was cut by 4 bases and J by 1 base, with 10 bases left in between. The CDR3 spans 14 residues. Germline-derived CDR1 and CDR2 are LNHNV and YYDKDF (reference sequence). The DNA for the CDR3 is TGTGCCACCAGCACCCGGGACATCCAAGAGACCCAGTACTTC. Amino acids: CATSTRDIQETQYF.

This clone was found a few times. The rearrangement links TRBV28 to TRBJ2-7; 8 bases are shared with TRBD2. Germline assignment: CDR1 MDHEN and CDR2 SYDVKM. The CDR3 has 13 amino acids. J gave up 7 bases and V 6 bases, and 8 bases lay outside the gene matches. The DNA of the CDR3 is TGTGCCAGCAGCCCTCCGGGGGGGAGGGAGCAGTACTTC. Translating it yields CASSPPGGREQYF. The full variable domain, with the rest looked up from reference TRBV28 and TRBJ2-7, is DVKVTQSSRYLVKRTGEKVFLECVQDMDHENMFWYRQDPGLGLRLIYFSYDVKMKEKGDIPEGYSVSREKKERFSLILESASTNQTSMYLCASSPPGGREQYFGPGTRLTVT.

The J gene is TRBJ1-4, the V gene TRBV5-4; D might be TRBD1 (5 bases). CDR1 and CDR2 from the germline V gene are SGHNT and YYREEE (reference sequence). V was cut by 0 bases and J by 5 bases, with 11 bases left in between. The CDR3 loop spans 15 amino acids. The CDR3 region has the DNA TGTGCCAGCAGCTTGGCCAACCAGGGAAATGAAAAACTGTTTTTT. Residues: CASSLANQGNEKLFF.

The rearrangement uses TRBV5-1 and TRBJ2-1; possibly TRBD2 for D (6 bases). V dropped 1 base and J dropped 2 bases, with 10 bases sitting between them. The CDR3 runs 15 residues. Germline loops: CDR1 SGHRS, CDR2 YFSETQ. CDR3 amino acids: CASSLSSGAYNEQFF. The DNA of the CDR3 is TGCGCCAGCAGCTTGAGTAGCGGAGCCTACAATGAGCAGTTCTTC.

The chain is built from TRBV28 and TRBJ1-5; D is unresolved. Trimming took off 6 bases at V and 8 bases at J, with 11 bases between the two ends. CDR1 is MDHEN, CDR2 SYDVKM, per germline. This CDR3 is built from 12 residues. Here the CDR3 reads CASSPVREPQHF. The CDR3 coding sequence is TGTGCCAGCAGCCCCGTGAGGGAGCCCCAGCATTTT.

The rearrangement joins TRBV28 to TRBJ1-4; no clear D. Germline-derived CDR1 and CDR2 are MDHEN and SYDVKM. Trimming took off 3 bases at V and 6 bases at J, with 2 bases between the two ends. This CDR3 has 11 residues. In DNA form, the CDR3 reads TGTGCCAGCAGTTTGGATGAAAAACTGTTTTTT. Translating gives CASSLDEKLFF.

This clone turned up a few times. The chain recombines TRBV7-9 with TRBJ2-1, with 7 bases fitting TRBD1. Germline values: CDR1 SEHNR, CDR2 FQNEAQ (reference sequence). J gave up 3 bases and V 6 bases, and 11 bases lay outside the gene matches. The CDR3 is made up of 16 amino acids. The CDR3 region is CASSRMKQGSYNEQFF. The CDR3 nucleotides are TGTGCCAGCAGTCGAATGAAACAGGGGAGCTACAATGAGCAGTTCTTC.

Only one count was recorded for this clone. V and J are TRBV6-5 and TRBJ2-5; tentatively, D is TRBD2 (6 bases). V was clipped by 0 bases and J by 4 bases, with 12 bases between them. The length of the CDR3 is 15 residues. Germline V CDR1 and CDR2: MNHEY, SVGAGI. The CDR3 nucleotides are TGTGCCAGCAGTTACTCGAGCGGGCGGTTAGAGACCCAGTACTTC. Translating gives CASSYSSGRLETQYF.